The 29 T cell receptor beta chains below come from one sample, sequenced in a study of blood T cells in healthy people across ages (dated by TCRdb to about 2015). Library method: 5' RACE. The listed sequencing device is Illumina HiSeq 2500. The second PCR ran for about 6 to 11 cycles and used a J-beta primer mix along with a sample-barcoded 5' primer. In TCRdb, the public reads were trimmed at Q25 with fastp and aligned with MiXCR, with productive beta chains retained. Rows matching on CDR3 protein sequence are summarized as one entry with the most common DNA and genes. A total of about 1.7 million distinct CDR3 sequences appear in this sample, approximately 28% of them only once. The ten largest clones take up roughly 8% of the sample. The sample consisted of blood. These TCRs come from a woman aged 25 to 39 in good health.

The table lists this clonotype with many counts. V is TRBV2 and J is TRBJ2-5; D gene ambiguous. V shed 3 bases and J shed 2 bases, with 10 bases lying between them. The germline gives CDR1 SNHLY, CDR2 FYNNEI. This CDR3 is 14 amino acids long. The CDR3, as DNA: TGTGCCAGCAGTGACAGTTCGTGGCAAGAGACCCAGTACTTC. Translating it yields CASSDSSWQETQYF.

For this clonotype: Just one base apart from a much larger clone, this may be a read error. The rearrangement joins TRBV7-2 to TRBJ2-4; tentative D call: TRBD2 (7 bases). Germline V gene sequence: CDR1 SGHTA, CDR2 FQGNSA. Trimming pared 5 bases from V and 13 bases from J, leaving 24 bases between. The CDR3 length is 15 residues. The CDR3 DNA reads TGTGCCAGCAGCCAACAGAGGGGGGGCCTAAATGAGCAGTACTTC. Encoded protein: CASSQQRGGLNEQYF.

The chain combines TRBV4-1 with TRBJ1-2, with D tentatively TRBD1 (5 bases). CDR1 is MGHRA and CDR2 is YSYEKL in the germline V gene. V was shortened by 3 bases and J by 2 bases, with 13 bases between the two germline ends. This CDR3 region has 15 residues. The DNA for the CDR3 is TGCGCCAGCAGCCACCCGACAGTCAGGAACTATGGCTACACCTTC. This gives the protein CASSHPTVRNYGYTF.

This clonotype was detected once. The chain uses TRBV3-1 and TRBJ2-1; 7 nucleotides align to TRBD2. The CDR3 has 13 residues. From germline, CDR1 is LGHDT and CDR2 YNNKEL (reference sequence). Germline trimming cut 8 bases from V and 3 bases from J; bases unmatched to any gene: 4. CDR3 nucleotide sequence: TGTGCCAGCGGGCTAGCGGACTACAATGAGCAGTTCTTC. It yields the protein CASGLADYNEQFF.

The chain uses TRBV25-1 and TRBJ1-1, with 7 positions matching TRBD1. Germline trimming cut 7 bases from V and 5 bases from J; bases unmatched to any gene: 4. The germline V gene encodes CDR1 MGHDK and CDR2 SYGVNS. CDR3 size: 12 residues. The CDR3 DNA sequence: TGTGCCAGCACCCAACAGGGGACTGAAGCTTTCTTT. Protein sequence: CASTQQGTEAFF.

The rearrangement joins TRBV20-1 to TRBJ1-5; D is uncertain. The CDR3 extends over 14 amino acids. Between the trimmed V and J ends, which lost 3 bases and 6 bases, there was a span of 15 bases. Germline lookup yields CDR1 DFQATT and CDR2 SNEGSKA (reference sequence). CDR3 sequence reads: CSARLNPIGQPQHF. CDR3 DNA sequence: TGCAGTGCTAGGCTGAACCCTATCGGTCAGCCCCAGCATTTT.

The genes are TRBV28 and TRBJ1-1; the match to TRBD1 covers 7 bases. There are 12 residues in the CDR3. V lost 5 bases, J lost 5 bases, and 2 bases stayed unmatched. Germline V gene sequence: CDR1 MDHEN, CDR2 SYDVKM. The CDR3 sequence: CASSQGVTEAFF. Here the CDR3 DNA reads TGTGCCAGCAGTCAGGGGGTGACTGAAGCTTTCTTT.

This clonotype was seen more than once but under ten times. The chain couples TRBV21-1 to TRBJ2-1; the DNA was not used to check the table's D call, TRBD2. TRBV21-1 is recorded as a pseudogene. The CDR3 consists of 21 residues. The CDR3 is CASSSLGDPGGVAEAYNEQFF. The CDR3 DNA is TGTGCCAGCAGCTCCCTCGGGGACCCCGGAGGGGTAGCGGAGGCCTACAATGAGCAGTTCTTC.

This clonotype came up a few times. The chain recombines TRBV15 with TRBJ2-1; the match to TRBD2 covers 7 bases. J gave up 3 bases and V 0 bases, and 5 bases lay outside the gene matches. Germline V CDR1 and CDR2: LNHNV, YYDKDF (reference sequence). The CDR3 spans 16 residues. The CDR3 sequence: CATSRESSGDYNEQFF. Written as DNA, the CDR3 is TGTGCCACCAGCAGAGAATCAAGCGGGGACTACAATGAGCAGTTCTTC.

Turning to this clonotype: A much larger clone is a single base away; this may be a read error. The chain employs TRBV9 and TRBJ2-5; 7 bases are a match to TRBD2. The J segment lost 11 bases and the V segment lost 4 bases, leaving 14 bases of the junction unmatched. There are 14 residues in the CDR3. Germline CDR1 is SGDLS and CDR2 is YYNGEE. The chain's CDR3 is CASSSGMQDNEQYF. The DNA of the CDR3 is TGTGCCAGCAGCAGCGGGATGCAGGACAATGAGCAGTACTTC.

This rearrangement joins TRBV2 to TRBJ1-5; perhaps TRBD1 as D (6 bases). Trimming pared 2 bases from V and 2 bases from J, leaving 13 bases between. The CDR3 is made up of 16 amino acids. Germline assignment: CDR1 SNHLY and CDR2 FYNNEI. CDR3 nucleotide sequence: TGTGCCAGCAGTGAAATCACAGGGAGAGGCAATCAGCCCCAGCATTTT. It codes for CASSEITGRGNQPQHF.

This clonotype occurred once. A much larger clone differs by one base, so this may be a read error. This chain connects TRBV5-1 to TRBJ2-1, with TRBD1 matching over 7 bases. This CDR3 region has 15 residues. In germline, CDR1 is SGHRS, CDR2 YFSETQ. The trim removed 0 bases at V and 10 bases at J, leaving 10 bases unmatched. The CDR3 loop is CASSLEGGPPYEQFF. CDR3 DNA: TGCGCCAGCAGCTTGGAAGGGGGCCCTCCCTACGAGCAGTTCTTC. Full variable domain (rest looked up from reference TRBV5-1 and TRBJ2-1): KAGVTQTPRYLIKTRGQQVTLSCSPISGHRSVSWYQQTPGQGLQFLFEYFSETQRNKGNFPGRFSGRQFSNSRSEMNVSTLELGDSALYLCASSLEGGPPYEQFFGPGTRLTVL.

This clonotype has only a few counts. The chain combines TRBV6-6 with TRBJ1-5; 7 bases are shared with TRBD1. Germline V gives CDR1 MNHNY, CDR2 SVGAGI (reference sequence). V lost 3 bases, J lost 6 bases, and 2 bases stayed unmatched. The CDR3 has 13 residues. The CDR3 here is CASSYEGAQPQHF. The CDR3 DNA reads TGTGCCAGCAGTTATGAGGGGGCTCAGCCCCAGCATTTT.

The CDR3, as DNA: TGTGCCACCAGCAGAGATCGCGGGGCCGCCTACGAGCAGTACTTC. Residues: CATSRDRGAAYEQYF. The chain uses TRBV15 and TRBJ2-7; tentative D call: TRBD2 (6 bases). Trimming left V 0 bases short and J 2 bases short, with 11 bases between. Germline values: CDR1 LNHNV, CDR2 YYDKDF (reference sequence). The CDR3 runs 15 residues.

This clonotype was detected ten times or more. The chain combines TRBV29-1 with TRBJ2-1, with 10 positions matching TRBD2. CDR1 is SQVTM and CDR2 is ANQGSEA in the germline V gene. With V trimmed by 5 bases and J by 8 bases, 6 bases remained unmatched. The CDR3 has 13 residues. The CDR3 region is CSVLSSGRDEQFF. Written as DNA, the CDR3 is TGCAGCGTTCTATCCAGCGGGAGGGATGAGCAGTTCTTC.

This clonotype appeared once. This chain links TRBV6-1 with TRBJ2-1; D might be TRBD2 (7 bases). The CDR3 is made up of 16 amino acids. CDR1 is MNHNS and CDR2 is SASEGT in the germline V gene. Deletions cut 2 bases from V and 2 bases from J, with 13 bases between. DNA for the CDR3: TGTGCCAGCAGTGAAATAAGAGGGGGGGCCTACAATGAGCAGTTCTTC. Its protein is CASSEIRGGAYNEQFF.

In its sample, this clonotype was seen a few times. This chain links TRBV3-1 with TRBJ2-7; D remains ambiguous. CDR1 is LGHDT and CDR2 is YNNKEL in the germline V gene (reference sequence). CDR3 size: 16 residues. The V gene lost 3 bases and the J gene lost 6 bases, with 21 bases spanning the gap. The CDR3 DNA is TGTGCCAGCAGCCAGGAAAAGGAGTTAATCTCCCGCGAGCAGTACTTC. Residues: CASSQEKELISREQYF.

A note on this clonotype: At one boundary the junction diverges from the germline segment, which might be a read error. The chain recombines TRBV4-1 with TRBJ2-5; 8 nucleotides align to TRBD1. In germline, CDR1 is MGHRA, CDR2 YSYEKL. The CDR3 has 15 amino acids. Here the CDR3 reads CASSQGTGYQETRYF. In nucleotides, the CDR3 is TGCGCCAGCAGCCAAGGGACAGGGTACCAAGAGACCCGGTACTTC.

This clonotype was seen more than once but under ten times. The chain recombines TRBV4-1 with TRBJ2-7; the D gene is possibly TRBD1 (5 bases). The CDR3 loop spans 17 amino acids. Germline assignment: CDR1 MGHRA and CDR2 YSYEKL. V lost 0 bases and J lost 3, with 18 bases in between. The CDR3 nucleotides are TGCGCCAGCAGCCAAGATAGAGACAGCCAAAGACACTACGAGCAGTACTTC. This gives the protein CASSQDRDSQRHYEQYF.

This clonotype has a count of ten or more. DNA for the CDR3: TGCAGCGTTGAGTCCCAAGGGATCGATGAGCAGTTCTTC. Protein product: CSVESQGIDEQFF. The V and J genes are TRBV29-1 and TRBJ2-1; the D is unclear. Trimming stripped 3 bases from V and 8 bases from J, with 14 bases between. CDR1 is SQVTM and CDR2 is ANQGSEA in the germline V gene. The CDR3 is 13 residues long.

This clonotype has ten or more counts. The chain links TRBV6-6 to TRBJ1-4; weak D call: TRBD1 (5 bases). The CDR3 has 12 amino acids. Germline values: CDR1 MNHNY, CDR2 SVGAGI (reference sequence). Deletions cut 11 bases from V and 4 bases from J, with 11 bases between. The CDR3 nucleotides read TGTGCCTCGGCCCAGGGTAATGAAAAACTGTTTTTT. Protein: CASAQGNEKLFF.

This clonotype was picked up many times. The CDR3 region has the DNA TGTGCCAGCAGTGACAGCGGTACTACCTACGAGCAGTACTTC. The encoded protein is CASSDSGTTYEQYF. The chain uses TRBV25-1 and TRBJ2-7, with D possibly being TRBD2 (5 bases). The V end was cut by 3 bases, the J end by 2 bases, with 11 bases between. Germline V CDR1 and CDR2: MGHDK, SYGVNS. The length of the CDR3 is 14 residues.

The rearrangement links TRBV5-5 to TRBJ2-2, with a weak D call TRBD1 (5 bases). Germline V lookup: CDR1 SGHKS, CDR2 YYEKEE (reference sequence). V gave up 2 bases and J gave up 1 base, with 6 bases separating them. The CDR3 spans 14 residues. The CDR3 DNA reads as TGTGCCAGCAGCTTTGACAGGAACACCGGGGAGCTGTTTTTT. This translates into CASSFDRNTGELFF.

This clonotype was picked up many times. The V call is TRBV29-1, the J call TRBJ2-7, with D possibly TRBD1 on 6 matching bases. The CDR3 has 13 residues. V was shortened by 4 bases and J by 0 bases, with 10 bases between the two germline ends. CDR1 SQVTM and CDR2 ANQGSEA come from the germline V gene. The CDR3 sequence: CSVAQGSSYEQYF. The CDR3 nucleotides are TGCAGCGTTGCTCAGGGGAGCTCCTACGAGCAGTACTTC.

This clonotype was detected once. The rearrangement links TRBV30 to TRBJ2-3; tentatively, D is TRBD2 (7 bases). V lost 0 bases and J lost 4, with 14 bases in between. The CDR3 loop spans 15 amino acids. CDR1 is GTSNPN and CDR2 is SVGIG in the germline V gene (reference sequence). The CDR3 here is CAWSVEAGASDTQYF. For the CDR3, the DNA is TGTGCCTGGAGTGTAGAGGCGGGGGCCTCAGATACGCAGTATTTT.

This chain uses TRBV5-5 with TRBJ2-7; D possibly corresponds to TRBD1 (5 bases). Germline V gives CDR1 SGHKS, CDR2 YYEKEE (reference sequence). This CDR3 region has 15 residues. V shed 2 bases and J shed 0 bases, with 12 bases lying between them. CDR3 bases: TGTGCCAGCAGCTTCCTAGACAGTAGCTCCTACGAGCAGTACTTC. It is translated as CASSFLDSSSYEQYF.

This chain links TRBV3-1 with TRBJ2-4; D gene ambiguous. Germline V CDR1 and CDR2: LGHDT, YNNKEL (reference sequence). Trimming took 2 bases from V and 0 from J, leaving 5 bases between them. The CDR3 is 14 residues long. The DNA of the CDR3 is TGTGCCAGCAGCCAAAGTAGAGCCAAAAACATTCAGTACTTC. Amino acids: CASSQSRAKNIQYF.

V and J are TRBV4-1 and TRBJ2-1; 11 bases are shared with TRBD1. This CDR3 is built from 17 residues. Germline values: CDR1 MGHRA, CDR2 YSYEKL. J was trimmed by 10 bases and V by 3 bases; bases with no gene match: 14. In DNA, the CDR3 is TGCGCCAGCAGCCAGGCTCCAGCGGGACAGGGGGGCTACGAGCAGTTCTTC. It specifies CASSQAPAGQGGYEQFF.

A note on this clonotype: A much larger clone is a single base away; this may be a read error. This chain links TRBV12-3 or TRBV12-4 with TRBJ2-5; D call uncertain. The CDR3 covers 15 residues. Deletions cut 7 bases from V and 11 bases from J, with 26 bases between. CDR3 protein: CASTLSGRFYNEQYF. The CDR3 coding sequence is TGTGCCAGCACCCTGTCAGGCAGATTTTACAATGAGCAGTACTTC.